This is a list of T cell receptor beta chains from one sample in a study of blood T cell repertoires in COVID-19. Assay used: immunoSEQ multiplex PCR; TCRdb lists only in-frame clones, some missing. In the table there are about 210,000 clones, 89% of which are singletons. The sequenced sample consisted of peripheral blood. The receptors shown here come from a woman between 40 and 50 years old with acute or convalescent COVID-19. The CDR3 runs from the conserved cysteine through the conserved F or W. The order of the fields is clone size, V gene, J gene, D gene, CDR3 DNA, CDR3 protein. D genes are given only for firm matches. Some rows have no size entry. The others give once, few or many, or a class for an expanded clone.

clone_size: once; v_call: TRBV9; j_call: TRBJ2-2; d_call: .; cdr3_nt: TGTGCCAGCAGCGTAAGAGGCGAGGGCACCGGGGAGCTGTTTTTT; cdr3_aa: CASSVRGEGTGELFF
clone_size: .; v_call: TRBV3-1/TRBV3-2; j_call: TRBJ1-4; d_call: .; cdr3_nt: TGTGCCAGCAGCCAAGCGCGGGGTAGATCTTCAGAGGGAGAAAAACTGTTTTTT; cdr3_aa: CASSQARGRSSEGEKLFF
clone_size: .; v_call: TRBV3-1/TRBV3-2; j_call: TRBJ1-2; d_call: .; cdr3_nt: TGTGCCAGCAGCCCGGGAAAGAACTATGGCTACACCTTC; cdr3_aa: CASSPGKNYGYTF
clone_size: .; v_call: TRBV2; j_call: TRBJ1-1; d_call: .; cdr3_nt: TGTGCCAGCATGCTCGACATAAACACTGAAGCTTTCTTT; cdr3_aa: CASMLDINTEAFF
clone_size: once; v_call: TRBV16; j_call: TRBJ1-1; d_call: .; cdr3_nt: TGTGCCAGCAGTCAGAGGGTAGGGAAGAACACTGAAGCTTTCTTT; cdr3_aa: CASSQRVGKNTEAFF
clone_size: .; v_call: TRBV5-4; j_call: TRBJ2-4; d_call: TRBD1; cdr3_nt: TGTGCCAGCAGCCCGGGACAGCCAACAAACATTCAGTACTTC; cdr3_aa: CASSPGQPTNIQYF
clone_size: once; v_call: TRBV3-1/TRBV3-2; j_call: TRBJ2-2; d_call: TRBD2; cdr3_nt: TGTGCCAGCAGCCAATGGGAGGGTCCGAACACCGGGGAGCTGTTTTTT; cdr3_aa: CASSQWEGPNTGELFF
clone_size: .; v_call: TRBV14; j_call: TRBJ2-3; d_call: .; cdr3_nt: TGTGCCAGCAGCCAAACAGGAACAGATACGCAGTATTTT; cdr3_aa: CASSQTGTDTQYF
clone_size: once; v_call: TRBV24-1; j_call: TRBJ2-1; d_call: TRBD2; cdr3_nt: TGTGCCACCAGTGATTTCGGGGGGGATGACAATGAGCAGTTCTTC; cdr3_aa: CATSDFGGDDNEQFF
clone_size: .; v_call: TRBV19; j_call: TRBJ1-4; d_call: TRBD1; cdr3_nt: TGTGCCACTCAAGACAGGGGGAGTGAAAAACTGTTTTTT; cdr3_aa: CATQDRGSEKLFF
clone_size: .; v_call: TRBV2; j_call: TRBJ1-6; d_call: TRBD1; cdr3_nt: TGTGCCAGCACCACAGACAGGGTGGGATCACCCCTCCACTTT; cdr3_aa: CASTTDRVGSPLHF
clone_size: .; v_call: TRBV2; j_call: TRBJ1-2; d_call: .; cdr3_nt: TGTGCCAGCAGTGTACGAGGGCAAGGCTATGGCTACACCTTC; cdr3_aa: CASSVRGQGYGYTF
clone_size: .; v_call: TRBV21-1; j_call: TRBJ2-1; d_call: .; cdr3_nt: TGTGCCAGCAGCCCCCAACAGGGAAATGAGCAGTTCTTC; cdr3_aa: CASSPQQGNEQFF
clone_size: .; v_call: TRBV11-3; j_call: TRBJ2-2; d_call: TRBD1; cdr3_nt: TGTGCCAGCAGCTCCCGACAGGGGACCGGGGAGCTGTTTTTT; cdr3_aa: CASSSRQGTGELFF
clone_size: few; v_call: TRBV3-1/TRBV3-2; j_call: TRBJ2-2; d_call: .; cdr3_nt: TGTGCCAGCAGCCGGGGGGGGCCCGGGGAGCTGTTTTTT; cdr3_aa: CASSRGGPGELFF
clone_size: .; v_call: TRBV11-3; j_call: TRBJ2-2; d_call: .; cdr3_nt: TGTGCCAGCAGCTTAGGGGGCGGTCCGAACACCGGGGAGCTGTTTTTT; cdr3_aa: CASSLGGGPNTGELFF
clone_size: .; v_call: TRBV30; j_call: TRBJ2-1; d_call: TRBD2; cdr3_nt: TGTGCCTGGAGTGTTGTGGTAGCGGGGGTGAATGAGCAGTTCTTC; cdr3_aa: CAWSVVVAGVNEQFF
clone_size: .; v_call: TRBV19; j_call: TRBJ1-5; d_call: TRBD1; cdr3_nt: TGTGCCAGTAGTATTGGGCAGGGGGCGAGTCAGCCCCAGCATTTT; cdr3_aa: CASSIGQGASQPQHF
clone_size: .; v_call: TRBV6-5; j_call: TRBJ1-5; d_call: .; cdr3_nt: TGTGCCAGCAGTTCGCGCCCCGGGGGGAGCAATCAGCCCCAGCATTTT; cdr3_aa: CASSSRPGGSNQPQHF
clone_size: .; v_call: TRBV13; j_call: TRBJ1-1; d_call: .; cdr3_nt: TGTGCCAGCAGAGCACTAATGAACACTGAAGCTTTCTTT; cdr3_aa: CASRALMNTEAFF
clone_size: .; v_call: TRBV5-1; j_call: TRBJ2-1; d_call: TRBD1; cdr3_nt: TGCGCCAGCAGCTTGACAGGGGATAATGAGCAGTTCTTC; cdr3_aa: CASSLTGDNEQFF
clone_size: .; v_call: TRBV2; j_call: TRBJ1-3; d_call: .; cdr3_nt: TGTGCCAGCAGTGAAGCGGAGGCTGGAAACACCATATATTTT; cdr3_aa: CASSEAEAGNTIYF
clone_size: .; v_call: TRBV5-1; j_call: TRBJ2-3; d_call: .; cdr3_nt: TGCGCCAGCAGCTTAGGCGGGGGCTACACAGATACGCAGTATTTT; cdr3_aa: CASSLGGGYTDTQYF
clone_size: .; v_call: TRBV3-1/TRBV3-2; j_call: TRBJ2-5; d_call: .; cdr3_nt: TGTGCCAGCAGCTTACGCAGGGAAGAGACCCAGTACTTC; cdr3_aa: CASSLRREETQYF
clone_size: .; v_call: TRBV4-2; j_call: TRBJ1-5; d_call: .; cdr3_nt: TGTGCCAGCAGCCAGGACCAGGGGAATCAGCCCCAGCATTTT; cdr3_aa: CASSQDQGNQPQHF
clone_size: .; v_call: TRBV4-1; j_call: TRBJ1-5; d_call: .; cdr3_nt: TGCGCCAGCAGCCAAGCGGGCGGGAACCAGCCCCAGCATTTT; cdr3_aa: CASSQAGGNQPQHF
clone_size: .; v_call: TRBV18; j_call: TRBJ1-5; d_call: .; cdr3_nt: TGTGCCAGCTCACCGATAAAACAGGACCGCAATCAGCCCCAGCATTTT; cdr3_aa: CASSPIKQDRNQPQHF
clone_size: .; v_call: TRBV5-5; j_call: TRBJ2-1; d_call: TRBD1; cdr3_nt: TGTGCCAGCAGCTCCACCCTTCTTACAGGGGGCAGTGAGCAGTTCTTC; cdr3_aa: CASSSTLLTGGSEQFF
clone_size: .; v_call: TRBV5-6; j_call: TRBJ2-3; d_call: .; cdr3_nt: TGTGCCAGCAAACAGATCACAGATACGCAGTATTTT; cdr3_aa: CASKQITDTQYF
clone_size: .; v_call: TRBV3-1/TRBV3-2; j_call: TRBJ2-3; d_call: .; cdr3_nt: TGTGCCAGCAGCCAATCGGTAGATACGCAGTATTTT; cdr3_aa: CASSQSVDTQYF
clone_size: .; v_call: TRBV19; j_call: TRBJ1-4; d_call: TRBD1; cdr3_nt: TGTGCCAGCCAACAGGGGGCGCGTGAAAAACTGTTTTTT; cdr3_aa: CASQQGAREKLFF
clone_size: .; v_call: TRBV11-2; j_call: TRBJ1-6; d_call: .; cdr3_nt: TGTGCCAGCAGAAGGGACACCTGGGGATCACCCCTCCACTTT; cdr3_aa: CASRRDTWGSPLHF
clone_size: .; v_call: TRBV2; j_call: TRBJ1-5; d_call: .; cdr3_nt: TGTGCCAGCAGCGGGAATAGCAATCAGCCCCAGCATTTT; cdr3_aa: CASSGNSNQPQHF
clone_size: .; v_call: TRBV19; j_call: TRBJ2-1; d_call: TRBD1; cdr3_nt: TGTGCCAGTAGCCCCTGGGGGACAGGGTCTTCCTACAATGAGCAGTTCTTC; cdr3_aa: CASSPWGTGSSYNEQFF
clone_size: .; v_call: TRBV5-1; j_call: TRBJ1-4; d_call: .; cdr3_nt: TGCGCCAGCAGCTTGAGTCCAGGGCCTGCAACTAATGAAAAACTGTTTTTT; cdr3_aa: CASSLSPGPATNEKLFF
clone_size: .; v_call: TRBV3-1/TRBV3-2; j_call: TRBJ1-1; d_call: TRBD1; cdr3_nt: TGTGCCAGCAGCTTAAGACAGGGAGGAGCTTTCTTT; cdr3_aa: CASSLRQGGAFF
clone_size: once; v_call: TRBV7-2; j_call: TRBJ2-1; d_call: TRBD2; cdr3_nt: TGTGCCAGCAGCTTCGGCGGGGGGCTTAAAGAGCAGTTCTTC; cdr3_aa: CASSFGGGLKEQFF
clone_size: .; v_call: TRBV5-1; j_call: TRBJ2-6; d_call: .; cdr3_nt: TGCGCCAGCAGCTTGGCCAGGGCCTCTGGGGCCAACGTCCTGACTTTC; cdr3_aa: CASSLARASGANVLTF